Each of the 24 T cell receptor beta chains below was sequenced from the same sample in a study of T cell changes during pregnancy in multiple sclerosis. Profiling relied on immunoSEQ multiplex PCR, and the TCRdb table lists in-frame clones only, not all of them. The sample has over 50,000 clones, about 85% seen once. This sample comprised CD4+ T cells from peripheral blood mononuclear cells, obtained in the third trimester of pregnancy. The receptors come from a female donor with multiple sclerosis, enrolled in a pregnancy study.

V usage is TRBV10-3 and J usage is TRBJ2-3; 7 bases align to TRBD1. The germline gives CDR1 ENHRY, CDR2 SYGVKD. The CDR3 totals 13 residues. The V gene end was trimmed by 10 bases and the J gene end by 2 bases; junction bases not matched to a gene: 6. The CDR3 region has the DNA TGTGCCACCCGGGACAGCAACACAGATACGCAGTATTTT. Translating it yields CATRDSNTDTQYF.

The J gene is TRBJ2-5, the V gene TRBV5-5, with 13 bases lining up with TRBD2. There are 14 residues in the CDR3. Trimming at V came to 4 bases and at J to 4 bases, leaving 1 base not matched to a gene. Germline CDR1 reads SGHKS; CDR2 reads YYEKEE (reference sequence). The CDR3 spells CASSRTSGRETQYF. The CDR3 DNA reads as TGTGCCAGCAGCCGGACTAGCGGGAGAGAGACCCAGTACTTC.

The CDR3 coding sequence is TGTGCCAGCTCACCAAATGAAATTGGACAGGGACGTGGAAACACCATATATTTT. Translating it yields CASSPNEIGQGRGNTIYF. This chain uses TRBV18 with TRBJ1-3; 8 bases agree with TRBD1. Trimming took 2 bases from V and 3 from J; bases not matched to a gene: 12. Germline values: CDR1 KGHSH, CDR2 LQKENI. The CDR3 has 18 amino acids.

CDR3 sequence: CASRPGQTNTEAFF. The CDR3 coding sequence is TGTGCCAGCCGTCCCGGACAGACGAACACTGAAGCTTTCTTT. The chain combines TRBV19 with TRBJ1-1, with a possible D match to TRBD1 (6 bases). Trimming shortened V by 9 bases and J by 1 base, and 15 bases separated the two germline ends. The CDR3 sequence is 14 residues long. Germline V lookup: CDR1 LNHDA, CDR2 SQIVND (reference sequence).

The CDR3 DNA is TGTGCCAGCAGCGCCTCAACTGGGGCCAATCAGCCCCAGCATTTT. It translates to CASSASTGANQPQHF. The chain combines TRBV9 with TRBJ1-5; perhaps TRBD1 as D (5 bases). Germline-derived CDR1 and CDR2 are SGDLS and YYNGEE. The CDR3 covers 15 residues. V gave up 3 bases and J gave up 3 bases, with 13 bases separating them.

The V call is TRBV5-4, the J call TRBJ2-3, with 9 bases matching TRBD2. The CDR3 is 15 residues long. J gave up 3 bases and V 5 bases, and 7 bases lay outside the gene matches. CDR1 and CDR2 from the germline V gene are SGHNT and YYREEE (reference sequence). In DNA form, the CDR3 reads TGTGCCAGCAGATCCGGGACTAGCACGACAGATACGCAGTATTTT. Translating gives CASRSGTSTTDTQYF.

The chain uses TRBV18 and TRBJ2-3; D gene uncertain. V shed 0 bases and J shed 0 bases, with 7 bases lying between them. Germline V lookup: CDR1 KGHSH, CDR2 LQKENI. The CDR3 has 15 residues. CDR3 loop: CASSPPGTSTDTQYF. CDR3 DNA sequence: TGTGCCAGCTCACCACCGGGCACTAGCACAGATACGCAGTATTTT.

The V gene is TRBV7-9, the J gene TRBJ1-2; TRBD1 matches 8 bases. The CDR3 is 19 residues long. The germline V gene has CDR1 SEHNR and CDR2 FQNEAQ (reference sequence). V trimming: 0 bases; J trimming: 8 bases; junction bases outside the gene matches: 20. CDR3 coding DNA: TGTGCCAGCAGCTTAGCAAACCCCTTACAAGGACAGGGAGGCCAGGGCTACACCTTC. It codes for CASSLANPLQGQGGQGYTF.

This chain links TRBV7-8 with TRBJ2-3, with 7 bases aligning to TRBD2. J lost 2 bases, V lost 1 base, and 6 bases had no gene match. CDR3 size: 16 residues. Germline CDR1 reads SGHVS; CDR2 reads FQNEAQ. The CDR3 loop is CASSLGVAGYTDTQYF. The CDR3, as DNA: TGTGCCAGCAGCTTAGGAGTAGCGGGTTACACAGATACGCAGTATTTT.

This clone was counted once. V and J are TRBV6-1 and TRBJ1-2; no definite D call. Germline-derived CDR1 and CDR2 are MNHNS and SASEGT. CDR3 length equals 18 residues. Trimming removed 4 bases at V and 4 bases at J, with 25 bases between. CDR3 region: CASSVPNPSFGRLYGYTF. For the CDR3, the DNA is TGTGCCAGCAGTGTACCCAACCCTTCTTTCGGCAGGCTCTATGGCTACACCTTC.

J is TRBJ1-1 and V is TRBV6-6; 8 bases map to TRBD1. The length of the CDR3 is 15 residues. Looked up from germline, CDR1 is MNHNY and CDR2 is SVGAGI (reference sequence). V shed 5 bases, J shed 2 bases, and the junction held 7 bases outside the gene matches. DNA of the CDR3: TGTGCCAGCAGTAACAGACAGGGGCTAAACACTGAAGCTTTCTTT. This encodes CASSNRQGLNTEAFF.

The chain couples TRBV6-6 to TRBJ1-4, with TRBD1 identical over 9 bases. The CDR3 consists of 14 residues. CDR1 MNHNY and CDR2 SVGAGI come from the germline V gene (reference sequence). V trimming: 7 bases; J trimming: 5 bases; junction bases outside the gene matches: 5. The CDR3 loop reads CASTPGQGNEKLFF. As DNA, the CDR3 is TGTGCCAGCACCCCCGGACAGGGGAATGAAAAACTGTTTTTT.

This chain connects TRBV15 to TRBJ1-5; 11 bases map to TRBD1. The ends lost 3 bases at V and 6 bases at J; junction bases unmatched: 10. This CDR3 spans 17 amino acids. Germline CDR1 and CDR2: LNHNV and YYDKDF (reference sequence). As DNA, the CDR3 is TGTGCCACCAGCAGGTATGGACAGGGGGCTTCGGGTCAGCCCCAGCATTTT. As protein: CATSRYGQGASGQPQHF.

This clone was observed a handful of times. The rearrangement links TRBV4-2 to TRBJ1-1, with 7 bases fitting TRBD1. The V gene end was trimmed by 3 bases and the J gene end by 0 bases; junction bases not matched to a gene: 4. From germline, CDR1 is LGHNA and CDR2 YNFKEQ. The CDR3 runs 15 residues. The CDR3 reads CASSQRDSLNTEAFF. The CDR3 nucleotides are TGTGCCAGCAGCCAGAGGGACAGCTTGAACACTGAAGCTTTCTTT.

The V and J genes are TRBV7-9 and TRBJ2-5, with 9 bases matching TRBD2. From germline, CDR1 is SEHNR and CDR2 FQNEAQ (reference sequence). The CDR3 is made up of 15 amino acids. J gave up 2 bases and V 3 bases, and 4 bases lay outside the gene matches. CDR3 amino acids: CASSFGGRGQETQYF. The CDR3 region has the DNA TGTGCCAGCAGCTTTGGCGGGAGGGGGCAAGAGACCCAGTACTTC.

This chain links TRBV19 with TRBJ2-1, with a tentative D call TRBD2 (6 bases). The length of the CDR3 is 14 residues. V was cut by 5 bases and J by 7 bases, with 15 bases left in between. CDR1 is LNHDA and CDR2 is SQIVND in the germline V gene (reference sequence). CDR3 nucleotides: TGTGCCAGTAGTGCAGCGGGTATGGGGAATGAGCAGTTCTTC. Amino acids: CASSAAGMGNEQFF.

The rearrangement links TRBV7-9 to TRBJ2-1, with 10 bases aligning to TRBD2. Trimming cost V 1 base and J 5 bases; bases outside gene matches: 11. CDR3 size: 18 residues. CDR1 and CDR2 from the germline V gene are SEHNR and FQNEAQ (reference sequence). DNA for the CDR3: TGTGCCAGCAGCTTAGTCACTACTACTAGCGGGGATCACAATGAGCAGTTCTTC. Its protein is CASSLVTTTSGDHNEQFF. The whole variable domain, remainder taken from reference TRBV7-9 and TRBJ2-1, is DTGVSQNPRHKITKRGQNVTFRCDPISEHNRLYWYRQTLGQGPEFLTYFQNEAQLEKSRLLSDRFSAERPKGSFSTLEIQRTEQGDSAMYLCASSLVTTTSGDHNEQFFGPGTRLTVL.

This chain uses TRBV7-2 with TRBJ1-1; TRBD1 matches at 8 bases. CDR1 is SGHTA, CDR2 FQGNSA, per germline. This CDR3 is built from 15 residues. V was pared by 5 bases and J by 2 bases, with 7 bases of the junction left unmatched. The CDR3 reads CASSQGQVFNTEAFF. The CDR3 coding sequence is TGTGCCAGCAGCCAGGGACAGGTCTTTAACACTGAAGCTTTCTTT.

This clone was found once. The V and J genes are TRBV6-6 and TRBJ1-2, with unresolved D. Germline CDR1 MNHNY, CDR2 SVGAGI (reference sequence). The CDR3 consists of 13 residues. The V gene lost 0 bases and the J gene lost 5 bases, with 7 bases spanning the gap. The CDR3 sequence: CASSYSAHYGYTF. The CDR3, as DNA: TGTGCCAGCAGTTACTCGGCACATTATGGCTACACCTTC.

The chain links TRBV19 to TRBJ1-5; 8 nucleotides match TRBD1. Germline CDR1 LNHDA, CDR2 SQIVND (reference sequence). The length of the CDR3 is 16 residues. V lost 5 bases to trimming and J lost 5 bases; unmatched junction nucleotides: 11. The CDR3: CASSRKQGGDHQPQHF. CDR3 nucleotides: TGTGCCAGTAGTCGAAAACAGGGGGGGGATCATCAGCCCCAGCATTTT.

This rearrangement joins TRBV13 to TRBJ2-1; the match to TRBD1 covers 9 bases. Per the germline V gene, CDR1 is PRHDT and CDR2 is FYEKMQ (reference sequence). CDR3 length: 15 residues. The junction had 11 bases not matched to a gene; V was cut back by 7 bases and J by 7 bases. The CDR3 spells CASTRTGTGSNEQFF. The DNA for the CDR3 is TGTGCCAGCACCCGAACCGGGACAGGGTCGAATGAGCAGTTCTTC.

This clone was seen a handful of times. The rearrangement uses TRBV5-4 and TRBJ1-1, with TRBD1 matching 9 bases. Germline CDR1 and CDR2: SGHNT and YYREEE (reference sequence). The CDR3 is made up of 14 amino acids. The trim removed 1 base at V and 3 bases at J, leaving 1 base unmatched. The CDR3 nucleotides are TGTGCCAGCAGCTTGCGACAGGGGGACACTGAAGCTTTCTTT. It is translated as CASSLRQGDTEAFF.

This clone has just a few counts. V usage is TRBV27 and J usage is TRBJ2-7, with 7 bases fitting TRBD2. V shed 4 bases and J 5 bases; nucleotides not matched to a gene: 11. In germline, CDR1 is MNHEY, CDR2 SMNVEV (reference sequence). The CDR3 runs to 15 residues. CDR3 sequence: CASSSTVGGLHEQYF. Here the CDR3 DNA reads TGTGCCAGCAGTTCCACTGTGGGAGGGCTCCACGAGCAGTACTTC.

V gene TRBV4-2 combines with J gene TRBJ2-2; the match to TRBD2 covers 9 bases. CDR1 LGHNA and CDR2 YNFKEQ come from the germline V gene. V trimming: 1 base; J trimming: 4 bases; junction bases outside the gene matches: 4. The CDR3 covers 16 residues. In DNA form, the CDR3 reads TGTGCCAGCAGCCAAGTAGCGGGAGTGGGCACCGGGGAGCTGTTTTTT. Translating it yields CASSQVAGVGTGELFF.